Sequencing of this TCR beta chain was carried out in a study of T-cell reconstitution after alpha-beta-depleted transplantation in children. Regarding the study as a whole: Alpha-beta T cells about two months after transplant reportedly derived from several hundred expanded graft clones. Certain patients had high TCRbeta diversity at day 60, and it came from recipient T cells and thymic progenitors that survived. Fresh T-cell production supplied most of the T-cell counts and diversity seen one year after transplant.

It was with unique molecular identifiers that the TCRbeta library was prepared. TCRdb re-derived calls from the PCR reads in MiXCR, one entry per CDR3 protein. The sample records about 980,000 distinct CDR3 sequences, about 29% being singletons. A remark on this clonotype: What it binds is not known.

Specimen: PBMCs, mostly from graft donor cells, collected 360 days after TCRalphabeta/CD19-depleted stem cell transplant. This TCR was sampled from a boy younger than two who had a stem cell transplant for SCID, so the T cells may come from the graft donor.

Here the CDR3 reads CSVLSGKRNIQYF. CDR3 coding DNA: TGCAGCGTTTTGTCGGGGAAGAGAAACATTCAGTACTTC. The chain links TRBV29-1 to TRBJ2-4; D is possibly TRBD2 (5 bases). From germline, CDR1 is SQVTM and CDR2 ANQGSEA. This CDR3 is built from 13 residues. Trimming took 5 bases from V and 6 from J, leaving 14 bases between them.